The clone carrying this T cell receptor (beta chain) was counted ten times or more. Per germline, CDR1 LNHDA and CDR2 SQIVND (reference sequence). The ends lost 4 bases at V and 5 bases at J; junction bases unmatched: 9. CDR3 length: 15 residues. Regarding treatment: oral pan-JAK inhibitor, 5-10 mg twice daily. Sequencing used cDNA as its template, made by extracting RNA and reverse transcribing it. Only in-frame clones appear in the TCRdb table, and some are missing; sequencing was by immunoSEQ multiplex PCR. Among fewer than 350,000 clones, 58% were seen once, and the ten largest hold less than 2%. The sample belongs to a study of CD8+ T cells in alopecia areata. About the research overall: Tofacitinib was given for 6 to 18 months, then stopped for 6 months.

This sequence joins TRBV19 and TRBJ2-7, with 9 bases matching TRBD1. The sequencing here drew on CD4+ T cells sorted from blood, taken at week 24, from a patient treated with tofacitinib. This sequence was found in a human donor with alopecia areata. This chain's CDR3 is CASSTRDRVGDEQYF. The CDR3 bases are TGTGCCAGTAGTACCCGGGACAGGGTAGGAGACGAGCAGTACTTC.